This T cell receptor (beta chain) was captured by sequencing in a study of blood T cell repertoires in COVID-19. As for the study in general: COVID-19 samples collected from the United States, Italy and Spain covered acute and convalescent phases.

TCRdb's table, derived via immunoSEQ multiplex PCR, lists solely in-frame clones and lacks some. The sample comprises about 60,000 clones, 91% of which are singletons, and about 7.3% rests with the top ten. The CDR3 loop spans 17 amino acids. From germline, CDR1 is SGHTS and CDR2 YDEGEE. V lost 3 bases, J lost 2 bases, and 8 bases stayed unmatched. This rearrangement joins TRBV5-8 to TRBJ2-1; TRBD1 matches 10 bases. The TCR sequence derives from a human donor in a cohort sampled during active COVID-19. The specimen was peripheral blood. DNA of the CDR3: TGTGCCAGCAGCTCCCCACCCGGACAGGGGGCCTACAATGAGCAGTTCTTC. Encoded protein: CASSSPPGQGAYNEQFF.